Listed below are T cell receptor beta chains from one sample, sequenced in a study of regulatory T cells in long-lasting Graves disease. TCRdb passed the multiplex PCR reads through MiXCR, listing each CDR3 protein once. The profile shows about 360,000 distinct CDR3 sequences, roughly 15% of them singletons. These data also featured in a second study, about T cells in Graves' hyperthyroidism and ophthalmopathy.

Sequenced here: peripheral blood mononuclear cells (PBMCs), sampled at new diagnosis, from a patient treated with antithyroid drugs. Receptors were obtained from a woman aged 18-29 years with Graves disease. Each CDR3 is given with its conserved first and last residue. D genes are given only for firm matches. Only part of the rows carry a size: once, few, many, or a class if the clone is expanded.

NA,TRBV2,TRBJ1-1,many,CASSAQWNTEAFF,TGTGCCAGCAGTGCTCAGTGGAACACTGAAGCTTTCTTT
NA,TRBV7-2,TRBJ2-4,NA,CASSSDLTKNIQYF,TGTGCCAGCAGCTCTGATCTGACCAAAAACATTCAGTACTTC
NA,TRBV2,TRBJ1-1,many,CASISFGTEAFF,TGTGCCAGCATAAGTTTCGGCACTGAAGCTTTCTTT
NA,TRBV5-1,TRBJ2-1,many,CASSLSTNEQFF,TGCGCCAGCAGCTTGAGCACCAATGAGCAGTTCTTC
TRBD1,TRBV7-9,TRBJ1-2,NA,CASSWRGQGNTF,TGTGCCAGCAGCTGGAGGGGACAGGGAAACACCTTC
TRBD1,TRBV6-1,TRBJ2-5,many,CASTGTDRGRQTQYF,TGTGCCAGCACCGGGACCGACAGGGGCAGGCAGACCCAGTACTTC
NA,TRBV3-1,TRBJ2-1,many,CASSPEASSYNEQFF,TGTGCCAGCAGCCCGGAGGCGAGCTCCTACAATGAGCAGTTCTTC
NA,TRBV7-9,TRBJ1-2,many,CASRDDRNYGYTF,TGTGCCAGCAGAGACGACAGGAACTATGGCTACACCTTC
NA,TRBV4-1,TRBJ2-7,few,CASSQGPLDEQYF,TGCGCCAGCAGCCAGGGCCCTCTGGACGAGCAGTACTTC
NA,TRBV4-1,TRBJ2-7,NA,CASSHRQVGLEQYF,TGCGCCAGCAGCCACCGGCAGGTTGGTTTGGAGCAGTACTTC
TRBD2,TRBV7-9,TRBJ2-3,many,CASIWGGRTDTQYF,TGTGCCAGCATCTGGGGCGGGAGGACAGATACGCAGTATTTT
NA,TRBV5-1,TRBJ2-4,many,CASSLVGRVSGNIQYF,TGTGCCAGCAGCTTGGTTGGCAGGGTATCGGGGAACATTCAGTACTTC
NA,TRBV7-2,TRBJ2-7,many,CASSLSRRDEQYF,TGTGCCAGCAGCCTATCAAGGAGGGACGAGCAGTACTTC
NA,TRBV11-2,TRBJ2-2,many,CASRRRPQGTGELFF,TGTGCCAGCAGGCGGAGACCCCAGGGCACCGGGGAGCTGTTTTTT
NA,TRBV13,TRBJ2-3,many,CASSRDASTDTQYF,TGTGCCAGCAGCAGGGACGCTAGCACAGATACGCAGTATTTT
TRBD2,TRBV20-1,TRBJ2-3,many,CSAILAGGTDTQYF,TGCAGTGCTATACTAGCGGGGGGCACAGATACGCAGTATTTT
TRBD1,TRBV20-1,TRBJ1-1,NA,CSSPFSVRGNTEDFF,TGCAGTTCCCCGTTTTCCGTCAGGGGGAACACTGAAGATTTCTTT
NA,TRBV12-3/TRBV12-4,TRBJ1-5,NA,CASSQRGGGNQPQHF,TGTGCCAGCAGCCAAAGAGGAGGGGGCAATCAGCCCCAGCATTTT
NA,TRBV20-1,TRBJ1-1,many,CSAAETVMNTEAFF,TGCAGTGCGGCCGAGACAGTCATGAACACTGAAGCTTTCTTT
NA,TRBV20-1,TRBJ2-3,many,CSARDRNTQYF,TGCAGTGCTAGAGATAGAAATACGCAGTATTTT
NA,TRBV20-1,TRBJ2-1,many,CSARDEDQPSYNEQFF,TGCAGTGCTAGAGATGAGGACCAGCCCTCCTACAATGAGCAGTTCTTC
NA,TRBV20-1,TRBJ2-1,many,CSARAPGTPNEQFF,TGCAGTGCTAGGGCCCCTGGGACCCCCAATGAGCAGTTCTTC
TRBD1,TRBV6-1,TRBJ1-1,many,CASRKPTGGSEAFF,TGTGCCAGCAGAAAGCCCACAGGGGGCAGTGAAGCTTTCTTT
NA,TRBV5-6,TRBJ2-3,NA,CASSPTAKAQAGTDTQYF,TGTGCCAGCAGCCCAACGGCCAAGGCTCAGGCGGGCACAGATACGCAGTATTTT
TRBD2,TRBV2,TRBJ2-2,many,CASRIGTSGGELFF,TGTGCCAGCAGGATCGGTACTAGCGGGGGGGAGCTGTTTTTT
TRBD1,TRBV6-2/TRBV6-3,TRBJ1-2,many,CASSETTGGIHYGYTF,TGTGCCAGCAGCGAAACGACAGGGGGAATTCACTATGGCTACACCTTC
TRBD1,TRBV9,TRBJ1-3,NA,CASSAYNRGAPGNTIYF,TGTGCCAGCAGCGCTTATAACAGGGGTGCACCTGGAAACACCATATATTTT
TRBD1,TRBV27,TRBJ2-1,NA,CASSLYSPGTGTNEQFF,TGTGCCAGCAGTCTTTACTCCCCCGGGACAGGGACCAATGAGCAGTTCTTC
NA,TRBV9,TRBJ2-5,NA,CASSVGVTQETQYF,TGTGCCAGCAGCGTCGGGGTAACTCAAGAGACCCAGTACTTC
TRBD1,TRBV19,TRBJ2-5,once,CATLDRGREETQYF,TGTGCCACCCTGGACAGGGGGCGTGAGGAGACCCAGTACTTC
TRBD1,TRBV7-9,TRBJ2-6,many,CASSLPPRTGPYSGANVLTF,TGTGCCAGCAGCTTACCTCCTCGGACAGGGCCCTACTCTGGGGCCAACGTCCTGACTTTC
TRBD2,TRBV11-2,TRBJ2-3,many,CASILLAGALDTQYF,TGTGCCAGCATCTTATTAGCGGGAGCATTAGATACGCAGTATTTT
NA,TRBV11-2,TRBJ1-3,NA,CASSLPTPGNTIYF,TGTGCCAGCAGCTTACCCACCCCTGGAAACACCATATATTTT
NA,TRBV18,TRBJ1-1,many,CASSRDQNTEAFF,TGTGCCAGCTCACGGGACCAGAACACTGAAGCTTTCTTT
NA,TRBV19,TRBJ1-1,NA,CASSSKQGTEAFF,TGTGCCAGTAGTTCCAAACAGGGTACTGAAGCTTTCTTT
NA,TRBV30,TRBJ1-2,many,CAWTPFGQNYGYTF,TGTGCCTGGACCCCATTCGGACAGAACTATGGCTACACCTTC
NA,TRBV28,TRBJ2-7,many,CASSPWTGNYEQYF,TGTGCCAGCAGTCCCTGGACGGGAAACTACGAGCAGTACTTC
NA,TRBV30,TRBJ2-1,many,CAWRSRDTPYNEQFF,TGTGCCTGGAGGAGTCGGGACACTCCCTACAATGAGCAGTTCTTC
TRBD1,TRBV2,TRBJ2-7,many,CASSSDRGVQLGGLRF,TGTGCCAGCAGTTCGGACAGGGGCGTTCAATTGGGGGGCCTCCGCTTC
NA,TRBV27,TRBJ1-5,NA,CASSYTETGPQHF,TGTGCCAGCAGTTATACAGAGACAGGGCCCCAGCATTTT
NA,TRBV6-2/TRBV6-3,TRBJ1-1,few,CASRDGAYTEAFF,TGTGCCAGCAGGGACGGGGCCTACACTGAAGCTTTCTTT
NA,TRBV6-9,TRBJ2-7,NA,CAGSYGHSYEQYF,TGTGCCGGCAGTTACGGGCACTCCTACGAGCAGTACTTC
TRBD2,TRBV2,TRBJ2-5,many,CASSGTSAAGAAQYF,TGTGCCAGCAGTGGGACTAGCGCTGCCGGAGCGGCCCAGTACTTC
TRBD1,TRBV5-1,TRBJ1-4,few,CASSPSPTGLEKLFF,TGCGCCAGCAGCCCTTCCCCGACAGGGCTTGAAAAACTGTTTTTT
NA,TRBV7-3,TRBJ1-3,NA,CASSSIRGFPGNTIYF,TGTGCCAGCAGCTCCATCAGGGGCTTTCCTGGAAACACCATATATTTT
NA,TRBV20-1,TRBJ1-3,many,CSARGQQGASGNTIYF,TGCAGTGCTAGAGGCCAACAGGGAGCTTCTGGAAACACCATATATTTT
NA,TRBV3-1,TRBJ2-1,many,CASSGLGPRPGSLDEQFF,TGTGCCAGCAGCGGCTTAGGGCCCCGCCCGGGAAGTTTGGATGAGCAGTTCTTC
NA,TRBV7-9,TRBJ1-5,few,CASSLVRDRLGQPQHF,TGTGCCAGCAGCTTAGTGCGCGACAGACTAGGTCAGCCCCAGCATTTT
TRBD1,TRBV29-1,TRBJ2-7,many,CSGTTTGGTWEQYF,TGCAGCGGGACTACGACAGGGGGTACTTGGGAGCAGTACTTC
NA,TRBV6-2/TRBV6-3,TRBJ1-1,few,CASSEAGPNTEAFF,TGTGCCAGCAGTGAAGCGGGGCCGAACACTGAAGCTTTCTTT
NA,TRBV12-3/TRBV12-4,TRBJ2-7,many,CASRRGPYEQYF,TGTGCCAGCAGACGTGGACCTTACGAGCAGTACTTC
TRBD1,TRBV20-1,TRBJ2-7,NA,CSAKGQGTYEQYF,TGCAGTGCCAAGGGACAGGGCACCTACGAGCAGTACTTC
TRBD2,TRBV19,TRBJ2-2,NA,CASSLLAGDSGELFF,TGTGCCAGTAGTCTACTAGCGGGAGACTCCGGGGAGCTGTTTTTT
NA,TRBV2,TRBJ1-2,NA,CASRQHGQFYGYTF,TGTGCCAGCAGACAACATGGACAGTTCTATGGCTACACCTTC
TRBD1,TRBV5-1,TRBJ2-1,many,CASSPGQSYNEQFF,TGCGCCAGCAGCCCGGGACAGAGCTACAATGAGCAGTTCTTC
NA,TRBV12-3/TRBV12-4,TRBJ2-1,many,CASSLSSGHNEQFF,TGTGCCAGCAGTTTAAGTAGCGGACACAATGAGCAGTTCTTC
NA,TRBV9,TRBJ2-7,NA,CASSVGGAPGGEQYF,TGTGCCAGCAGCGTAGGAGGTGCCCCTGGAGGCGAGCAGTACTTC
NA,TRBV6-5,TRBJ2-3,many,CASSYSQTSTDTQYF,TGTGCCAGCAGTTACTCACAGACTAGCACAGATACGCAGTATTTT
TRBD1,TRBV20-1,TRBJ1-1,NA,CSAARTGRNTEAFF,TGCAGTGCGGCCCGGACAGGGAGAAACACTGAAGCTTTCTTT
NA,TRBV7-2,TRBJ1-6,many,CASKVGGDNSPLHF,TGTGCCAGCAAGGTGGGGGGGGATAATTCACCCCTCCACTTT